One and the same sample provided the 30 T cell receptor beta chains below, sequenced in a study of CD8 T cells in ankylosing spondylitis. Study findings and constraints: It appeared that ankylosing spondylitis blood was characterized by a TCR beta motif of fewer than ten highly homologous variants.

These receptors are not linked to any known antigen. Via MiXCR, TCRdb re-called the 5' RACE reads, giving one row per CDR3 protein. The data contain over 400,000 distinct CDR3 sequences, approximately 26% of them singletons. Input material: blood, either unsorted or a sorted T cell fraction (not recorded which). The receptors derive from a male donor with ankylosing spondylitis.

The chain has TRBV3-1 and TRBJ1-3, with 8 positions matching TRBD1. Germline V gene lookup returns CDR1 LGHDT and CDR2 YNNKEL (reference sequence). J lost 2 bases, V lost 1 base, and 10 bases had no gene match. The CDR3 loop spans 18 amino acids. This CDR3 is CASSQALTGVGAGNTIYF. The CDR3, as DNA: TGTGCCAGCAGCCAAGCTTTGACAGGGGTTGGAGCTGGAAACACCATATATTTT.

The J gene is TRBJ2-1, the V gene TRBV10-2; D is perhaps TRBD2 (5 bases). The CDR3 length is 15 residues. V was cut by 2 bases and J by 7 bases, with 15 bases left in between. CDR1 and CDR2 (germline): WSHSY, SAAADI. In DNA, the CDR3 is TGCGCCAGCAGTGAGGCCAGCCTAGCCGGGAATGAGCAGTTCTTC. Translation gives CASSEASLAGNEQFF.

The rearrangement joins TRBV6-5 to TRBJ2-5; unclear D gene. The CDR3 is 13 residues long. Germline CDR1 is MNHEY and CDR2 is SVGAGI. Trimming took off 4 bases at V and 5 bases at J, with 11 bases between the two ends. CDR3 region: CASSFRMGETQYF. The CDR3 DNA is TGTGCCAGCAGTTTCCGGATGGGGGAGACCCAGTACTTC.

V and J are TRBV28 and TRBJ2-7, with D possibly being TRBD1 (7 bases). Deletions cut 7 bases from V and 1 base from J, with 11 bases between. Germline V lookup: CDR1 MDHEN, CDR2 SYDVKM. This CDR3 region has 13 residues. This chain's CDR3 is CASIQGGSYEQYF. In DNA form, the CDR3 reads TGTGCCAGCATCCAGGGGGGATCCTACGAGCAGTACTTC. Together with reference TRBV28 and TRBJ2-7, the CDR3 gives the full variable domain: DVKVTQSSRYLVKRTGEKVFLECVQDMDHENMFWYRQDPGLGLRLIYFSYDVKMKEKGDIPEGYSVSREKKERFSLILESASTNQTSMYLCASIQGGSYEQYFGPGTRLTVT.

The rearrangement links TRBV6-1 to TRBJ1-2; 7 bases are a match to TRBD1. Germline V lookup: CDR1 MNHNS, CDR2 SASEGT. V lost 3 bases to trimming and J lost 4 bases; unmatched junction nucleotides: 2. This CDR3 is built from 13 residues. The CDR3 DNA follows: TGTGCCAGCAGTGACCGGGACAGCTATGGCTACACCTTC. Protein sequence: CASSDRDSYGYTF.

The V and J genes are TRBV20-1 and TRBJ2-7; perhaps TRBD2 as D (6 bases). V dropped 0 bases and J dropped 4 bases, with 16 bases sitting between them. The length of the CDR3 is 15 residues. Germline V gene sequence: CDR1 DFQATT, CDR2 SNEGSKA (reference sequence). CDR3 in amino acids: CSARDFGGINYEQYF. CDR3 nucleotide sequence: TGCAGTGCTAGAGATTTCGGCGGGATCAATTACGAGCAGTACTTC.

CDR3 amino acids: CASSPQLAGANVLTF. The CDR3, as DNA: TGCGCCAGCAGCCCCCAACTAGCTGGGGCCAACGTCCTGACTTTC. The chain combines TRBV5-1 with TRBJ2-6; tentatively, D is TRBD2 (5 bases). This CDR3 is built from 15 residues. The V and J ends lost 4 bases and 2 bases respectively, with 10 bases between them. Germline lookup yields CDR1 SGHRS and CDR2 YFSETQ.

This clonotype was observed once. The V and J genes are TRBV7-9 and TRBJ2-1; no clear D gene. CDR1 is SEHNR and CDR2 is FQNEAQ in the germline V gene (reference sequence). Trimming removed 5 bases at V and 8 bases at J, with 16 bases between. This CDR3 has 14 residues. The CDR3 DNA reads TGTGCCAGCAGCATTTCCTTATTGAGCGATGAGCAGTTCTTC. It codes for CASSISLLSDEQFF.

The CDR3 coding sequence is TGTGCTACGGGCCGGGGGGACTATGGCTACACCTTC. Its protein is CATGRGDYGYTF. The chain recombines TRBV12-3 or TRBV12-4 with TRBJ1-2; D may be TRBD1 (5 bases). This CDR3 is 12 amino acids long.

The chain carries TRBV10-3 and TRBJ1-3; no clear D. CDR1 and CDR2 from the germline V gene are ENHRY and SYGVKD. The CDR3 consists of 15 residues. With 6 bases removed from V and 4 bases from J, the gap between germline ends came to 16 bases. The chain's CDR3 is CAIRLSGSAGNTIYF. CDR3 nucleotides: TGTGCCATCAGACTATCCGGGTCCGCGGGAAACACCATATATTTT.

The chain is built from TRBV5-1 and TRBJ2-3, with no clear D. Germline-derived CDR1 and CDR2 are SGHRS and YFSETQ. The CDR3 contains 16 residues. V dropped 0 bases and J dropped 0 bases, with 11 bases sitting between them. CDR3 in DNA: TGCGCCAGCAGCTTGGAAGGACCCCACAGCACAGATACGCAGTATTTT. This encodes CASSLEGPHSTDTQYF.

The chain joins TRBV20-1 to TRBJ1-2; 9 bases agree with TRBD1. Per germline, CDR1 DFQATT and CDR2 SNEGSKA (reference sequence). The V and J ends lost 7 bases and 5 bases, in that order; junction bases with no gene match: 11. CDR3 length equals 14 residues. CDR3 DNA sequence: TGCAGTGTCACACAGGGGGCATCTAGGTATGGCTACACCTTC. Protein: CSVTQGASRYGYTF.

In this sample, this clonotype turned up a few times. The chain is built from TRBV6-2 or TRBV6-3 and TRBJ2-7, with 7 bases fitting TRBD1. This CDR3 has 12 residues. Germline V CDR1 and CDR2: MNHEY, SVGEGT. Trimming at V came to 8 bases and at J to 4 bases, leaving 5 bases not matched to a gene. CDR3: CASGTAVYEQYF. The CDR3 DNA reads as TGTGCCAGCGGGACAGCCGTTTACGAGCAGTACTTC.

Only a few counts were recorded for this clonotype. The CDR3 protein is CASSLEPGYDSPLHF. The CDR3 DNA reads TGTGCCAGCAGCTTAGAGCCAGGCTACGATTCACCCCTCCACTTT. The chain uses TRBV7-9 and TRBJ1-6; D unresolved. This CDR3 contains 15 residues. Germline CDR1 and CDR2: SEHNR and FQNEAQ (reference sequence). V lost 1 base to trimming and J lost 8 bases, with 12 bases between them.

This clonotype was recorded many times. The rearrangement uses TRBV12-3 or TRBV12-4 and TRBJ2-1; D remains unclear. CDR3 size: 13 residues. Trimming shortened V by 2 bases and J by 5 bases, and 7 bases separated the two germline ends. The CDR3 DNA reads TGTGCCAGCAGTTTATCTTACGACAATGAGCAGTTCTTC. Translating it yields CASSLSYDNEQFF.

As DNA, the CDR3 is TGTGCCAGTGTTATGGGACTTTCCTACAATGAGCAGTTCTTC. Translation gives CASVMGLSYNEQFF. The chain recombines TRBV11-2 with TRBJ2-1, with D tentatively TRBD2 (6 bases). Germline values: CDR1 SGHAT, CDR2 FQNNGV. Trimming stripped 9 bases from V and 1 base from J, with 13 bases between. The CDR3 extends over 14 amino acids. The variable domain in full, completed from reference TRBV11-2 and TRBJ2-1, reads EAGVAQSPRYKIIEKRQSVAFWCNPISGHATLYWYQQILGQGPKLLIQFQNNGVVDDSQLPKDRFSAERLKGVDSTLKIQPAKLEDSAVYLCASVMGLSYNEQFFGPGTRLTVL.

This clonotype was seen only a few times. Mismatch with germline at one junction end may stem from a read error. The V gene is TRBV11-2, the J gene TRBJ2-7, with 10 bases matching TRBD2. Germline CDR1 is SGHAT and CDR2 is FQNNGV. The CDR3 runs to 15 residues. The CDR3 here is CASRLDPGLAYEQYF. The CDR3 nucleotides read TGTGCCAGCAGATTAGATCCGGGACTAGCGTACGAGCAGTACTTC.

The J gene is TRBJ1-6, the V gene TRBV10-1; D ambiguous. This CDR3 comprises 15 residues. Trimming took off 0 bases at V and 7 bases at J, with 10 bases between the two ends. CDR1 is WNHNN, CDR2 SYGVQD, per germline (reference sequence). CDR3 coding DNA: TGCGCCAGCAGTGAGTCGAAGGCTAGGAATTCACCCCTCCACTTT. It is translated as CASSESKARNSPLHF.

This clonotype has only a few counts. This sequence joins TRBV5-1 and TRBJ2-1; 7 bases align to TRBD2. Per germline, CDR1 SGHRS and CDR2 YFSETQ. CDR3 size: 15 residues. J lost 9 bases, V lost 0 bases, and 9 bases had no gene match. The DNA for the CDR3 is TGCGCCAGCAGCTTGGCCGGGGTAGCGGGCGGTGAGCAGTTCTTC. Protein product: CASSLAGVAGGEQFF.

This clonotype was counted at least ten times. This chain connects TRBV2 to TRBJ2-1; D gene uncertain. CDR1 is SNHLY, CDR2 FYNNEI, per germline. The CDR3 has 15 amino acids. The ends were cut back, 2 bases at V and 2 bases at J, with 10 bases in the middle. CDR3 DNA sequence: TGTGCCAGCAGTGAAAACGGACCCACCTACAATGAGCAGTTCTTC. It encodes CASSENGPTYNEQFF.

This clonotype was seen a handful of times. CDR3 coding DNA: TGTGCCAGCAGCTCCCCGTTACTAGCGGAAGAGACCCAGTACTTC. It translates to CASSSPLLAEETQYF. This sequence joins TRBV11-2 and TRBJ2-5, with 8 positions matching TRBD2. From germline, CDR1 is SGHAT and CDR2 FQNNGV. This CDR3 has 15 residues. V was pared by 4 bases and J by 3 bases, with 7 bases of the junction left unmatched.

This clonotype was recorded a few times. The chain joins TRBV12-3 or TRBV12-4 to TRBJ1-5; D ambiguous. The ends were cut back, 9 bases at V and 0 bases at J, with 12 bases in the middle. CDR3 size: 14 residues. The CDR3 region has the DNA TGTGCCAGTCTAAACGGGGATAGCAATCAGCCCCAGCATTTT. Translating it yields CASLNGDSNQPQHF.

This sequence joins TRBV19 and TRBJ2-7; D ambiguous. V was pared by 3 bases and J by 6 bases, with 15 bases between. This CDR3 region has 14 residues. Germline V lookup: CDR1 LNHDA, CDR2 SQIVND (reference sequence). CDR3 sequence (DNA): TGTGCCAGTAGTATTTCTCGGGCCACGAGCGAGCAGTACTTC. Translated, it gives CASSISRATSEQYF.

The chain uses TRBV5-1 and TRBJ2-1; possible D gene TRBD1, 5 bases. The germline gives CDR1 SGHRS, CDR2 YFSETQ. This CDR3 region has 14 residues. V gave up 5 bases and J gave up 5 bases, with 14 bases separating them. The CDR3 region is CASRQVERNNEQFF. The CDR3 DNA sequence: TGCGCCAGCAGACAGGTTGAACGTAACAATGAGCAGTTCTTC.

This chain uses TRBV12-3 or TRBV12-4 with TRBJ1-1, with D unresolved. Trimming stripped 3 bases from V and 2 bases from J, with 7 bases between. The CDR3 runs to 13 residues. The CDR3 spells CASSFNGNTEAFF. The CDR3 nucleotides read TGTGCCAGCAGTTTTAACGGCAACACTGAAGCTTTCTTT.

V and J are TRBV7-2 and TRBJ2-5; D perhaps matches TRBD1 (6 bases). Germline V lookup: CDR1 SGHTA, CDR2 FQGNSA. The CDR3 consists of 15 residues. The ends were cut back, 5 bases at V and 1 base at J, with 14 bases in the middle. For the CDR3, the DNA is TGTGCCAGCAGCACACAGGGTAGTAGCCAAGAGACCCAGTACTTC. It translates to CASSTQGSSQETQYF.

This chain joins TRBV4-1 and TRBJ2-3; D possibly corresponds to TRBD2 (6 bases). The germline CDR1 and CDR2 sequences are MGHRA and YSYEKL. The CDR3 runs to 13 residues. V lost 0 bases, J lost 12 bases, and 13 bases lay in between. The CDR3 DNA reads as TGCGCCAGCAGCCAAGATTGGCTAGCGACCCAGTATTTT. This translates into CASSQDWLATQYF.

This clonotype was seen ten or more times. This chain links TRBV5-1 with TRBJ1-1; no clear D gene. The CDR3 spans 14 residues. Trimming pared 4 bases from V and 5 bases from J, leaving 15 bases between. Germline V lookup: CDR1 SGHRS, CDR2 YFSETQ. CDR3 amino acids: CASSTGSAVTEAFF. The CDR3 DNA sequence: TGCGCCAGCAGCACGGGATCCGCGGTAACTGAAGCTTTCTTT.

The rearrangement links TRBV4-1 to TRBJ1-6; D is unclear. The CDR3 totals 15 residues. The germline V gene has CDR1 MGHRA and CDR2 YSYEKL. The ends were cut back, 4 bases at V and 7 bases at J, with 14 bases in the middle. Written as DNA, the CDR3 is TGCGCCAGCAGCCGGATGGACCGGGAAAATTCACCCCTCCACTTT. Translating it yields CASSRMDRENSPLHF.

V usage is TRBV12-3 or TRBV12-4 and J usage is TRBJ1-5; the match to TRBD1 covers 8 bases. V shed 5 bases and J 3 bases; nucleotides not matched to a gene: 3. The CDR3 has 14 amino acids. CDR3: CASSDRGLNQPQHF. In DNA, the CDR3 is TGTGCCAGCAGTGACAGGGGCCTCAATCAGCCCCAGCATTTT.